Presented here are 7 T cell receptor beta chains from one specimen sequenced in a study of T-cell reconstitution after alpha-beta-depleted transplantation in children. The TCRbeta library incorporated unique molecular identifiers. TCRdb called the PCR reads again in MiXCR, with one record for every CDR3 protein. The sample holds 260,000 or so distinct CDR3 sequences; around 12% are singletons and the top ten take around 2.5%. Source: PBMCs from the stem cell graft donor, taken from the stem cell graft. The receptors here all came from a human donor who donated a stem cell graft to a child with acute lymphoblastic leukemia.

This chain uses TRBV7-9 with TRBJ2-1; TRBD2 aligns across 15 bases. Germline values: CDR1 SEHNR, CDR2 FQNEAQ (reference sequence). Losses at the gene ends were 4 bases for V and 7 bases for J; bases not matched to a gene: 5. CDR3 length equals 16 residues. As DNA, the CDR3 is TGTGCCAGCAGCTCTGCGGGGACTAGCGGGAGGAATGAGCAGTTCTTC. This sequence encodes CASSSAGTSGRNEQFF.

There are many counts of this clonotype. V usage is TRBV20-1 and J usage is TRBJ2-5; the D gene could be TRBD1 or TRBD2 (6 bases each). Deletions cut 3 bases from V and 4 bases from J, with 15 bases between. The CDR3 is 14 residues long. CDR1 and CDR2 (germline): DFQATT, SNEGSKA (reference sequence). The CDR3 loop reads CSARGGRVSETQYF. The CDR3 DNA sequence: TGCAGTGCTAGGGGGGGCCGGGTGTCAGAGACCCAGTACTTC.

This clonotype was counted ten times or more. The chain combines TRBV3-1 with TRBJ2-3, with 7 bases matching TRBD1. Germline CDR1 reads LGHDT; CDR2 reads YNNKEL (reference sequence). V gave up 4 bases and J gave up 1 base; unmatched junction bases: 11. CDR3 length equals 17 residues. The CDR3 protein is CASSLGTVGVRTDTQYF. The CDR3 DNA sequence: TGTGCCAGCAGCCTAGGGACAGTGGGAGTCCGCACAGATACGCAGTATTTT.

Many counts were recorded for this clonotype. The rearrangement joins TRBV7-6 to TRBJ2-7, with D uncertain. V lost 0 bases and J 5 bases, leaving 11 bases between the germline ends. CDR1 is SGHVS and CDR2 is FNYEAQ in the germline V gene. The CDR3 is made up of 14 amino acids. The CDR3 DNA follows: TGTGCCAGCAGCTTAGCCGGCGGCCAGGACGAGCAGTACTTC. Amino acids: CASSLAGGQDEQYF.

Many counts were recorded for this clonotype. This chain uses TRBV20-1 with TRBJ2-3, with 10 bases fitting TRBD2. Germline CDR1 reads DFQATT; CDR2 reads SNEGSKA (reference sequence). The CDR3 is made up of 13 amino acids. V trimming: 6 bases; J trimming: 3 bases; junction bases outside the gene matches: 3. The CDR3 region has the DNA TGCAGTGCGATAGCGGGAGGTACAGATACGCAGTATTTT. Its translation: CSAIAGGTDTQYF.

This clonotype has a count of ten or more. The V gene is TRBV18, the J gene TRBJ2-7; tentatively, D is TRBD2 (6 bases). The CDR3 totals 13 residues. Trimming shortened V by 3 bases and J by 3 bases, and 9 bases separated the two germline ends. In germline, CDR1 is KGHSH, CDR2 LQKENI. The CDR3 nucleotides are TGTGCCAGCTCACCGGGAGCGGGCTACGAGCAGTACTTC. Protein sequence: CASSPGAGYEQYF.

A word on this clonotype: Just one base apart from a much larger clone, this may be a read error. J is TRBJ2-1 and V is TRBV28; D may correspond to TRBD1 or TRBD2 (5 bases each). The ends were cut back, 8 bases at V and 11 bases at J, with 19 bases in the middle. The CDR3 is 13 amino acids. The V gene's germline CDR1 is MDHEN and CDR2 SYDVKM. The CDR3 loop is CASASGTPNQQFF. The CDR3 coding sequence is TGTGCCAGCGCCTCCGGGACCCCGAATCAGCAGTTCTTC.